This T cell receptor beta chain was profiled in a study of radiation and T cells in renal cell carcinoma. Study-wide results and limits: In blood, top tumor clones expanded by 2 weeks, shrinking by 4.

This clone was counted a single time. What it binds is unknown. The method was immunoSEQ multiplex PCR; TCRdb's version includes in-frame clones alone and lacks a portion of them. Of 150,000 to 200,000 clones in the sample, about 88% were seen once. The CDR3 runs to 13 residues. V was cut by 8 bases and J by 6 bases, with 13 bases left in between. The germline V gene has CDR1 MGHDK and CDR2 SYGVNS. Time point described: blood 4 weeks post-SBRT, at nephrectomy. Treatment of the sample: 15 Gy SBRT to primary tumor, nephrectomy 4 weeks later. This sequence joins TRBV25-1 and TRBJ2-2; weak D call: TRBD2 (6 bases). The source of this sequence is a woman in her fifties or sixties with renal cell carcinoma. Sample: blood, taken from a patient whose treatment included radiotherapy and nephrectomy. The CDR3 here is CASQLGGAGELFF. The CDR3 DNA reads as TGTGCCAGCCAACTCGGAGGGGCCGGGGAGCTGTTTTTT.